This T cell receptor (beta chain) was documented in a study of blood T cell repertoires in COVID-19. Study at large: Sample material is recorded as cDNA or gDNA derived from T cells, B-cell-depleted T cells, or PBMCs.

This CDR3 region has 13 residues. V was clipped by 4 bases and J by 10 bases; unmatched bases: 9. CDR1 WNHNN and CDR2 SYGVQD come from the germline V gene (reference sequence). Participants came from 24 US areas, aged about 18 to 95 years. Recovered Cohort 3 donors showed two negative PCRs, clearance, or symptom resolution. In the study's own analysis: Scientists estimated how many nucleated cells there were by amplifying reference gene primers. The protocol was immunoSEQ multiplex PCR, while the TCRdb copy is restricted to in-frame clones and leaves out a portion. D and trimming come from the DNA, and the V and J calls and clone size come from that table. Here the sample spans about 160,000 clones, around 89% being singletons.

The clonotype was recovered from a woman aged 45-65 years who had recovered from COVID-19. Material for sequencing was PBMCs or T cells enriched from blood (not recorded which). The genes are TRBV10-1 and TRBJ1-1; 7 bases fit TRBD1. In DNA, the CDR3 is TGCGCCAGCAGTGTTTCCAGGGGGTATGGAGCTTTCTTT. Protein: CASSVSRGYGAFF.